Included here is one T cell receptor (beta chain) sequence, with context. Data came from immunoSEQ multiplex PCR; TCRdb stores just in-frame clones and leaves some out. The sample holds approximately 45,000 clones, roughly 92% seen once. This sample stems from a study of T cell changes during pregnancy in multiple sclerosis. CDR3 length: 15 residues. The chain carries TRBV12-2 and TRBJ2-1; the DNA was not used to check the table's D call, TRBD2. TRBV12-2 is a listed pseudogene. This receptor was taken from a female donor with multiple sclerosis, enrolled in a pregnancy study. This specimen was CD4+ T cells from peripheral blood mononuclear cells, taken in the first trimester of pregnancy. In DNA form, the CDR3 reads TGTGCAAGTCGCTCTCGGCCTAGCGGCGACAATGAGCAGTTCTTC. Its protein product is CASRSRPSGDNEQFF.